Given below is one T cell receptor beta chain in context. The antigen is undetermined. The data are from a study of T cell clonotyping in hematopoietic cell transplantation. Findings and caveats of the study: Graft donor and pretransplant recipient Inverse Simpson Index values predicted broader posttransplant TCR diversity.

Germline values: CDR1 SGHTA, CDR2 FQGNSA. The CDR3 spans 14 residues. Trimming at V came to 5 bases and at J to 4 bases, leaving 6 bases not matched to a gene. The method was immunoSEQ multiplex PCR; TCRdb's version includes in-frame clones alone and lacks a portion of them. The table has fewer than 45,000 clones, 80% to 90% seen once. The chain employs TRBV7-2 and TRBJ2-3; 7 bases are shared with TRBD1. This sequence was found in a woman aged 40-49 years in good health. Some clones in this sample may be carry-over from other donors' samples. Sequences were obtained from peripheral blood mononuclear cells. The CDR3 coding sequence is TGTGCCAGCAGCGGACGGACAGGTCCAGATACGCAGTATTTT. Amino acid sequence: CASSGRTGPDTQYF.